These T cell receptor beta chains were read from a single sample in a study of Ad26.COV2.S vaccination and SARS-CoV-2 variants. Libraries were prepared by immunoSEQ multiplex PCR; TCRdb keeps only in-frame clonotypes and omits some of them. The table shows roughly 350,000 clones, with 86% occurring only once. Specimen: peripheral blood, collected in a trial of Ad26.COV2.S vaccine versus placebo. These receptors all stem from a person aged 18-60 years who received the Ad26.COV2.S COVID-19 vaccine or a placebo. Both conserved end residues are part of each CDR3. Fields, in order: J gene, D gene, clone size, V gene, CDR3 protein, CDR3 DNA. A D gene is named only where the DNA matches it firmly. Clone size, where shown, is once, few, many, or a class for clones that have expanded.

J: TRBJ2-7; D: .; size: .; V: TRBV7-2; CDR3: CASSLGAFTSYEQYF; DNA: TGTGCCAGCAGCTTGGGGGCCTTCACCTCCTACGAGCAGTACTTC
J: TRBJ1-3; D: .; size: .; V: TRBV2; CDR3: CASDWGVYGNTIYF; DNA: TGTGCCAGCGACTGGGGAGTTTATGGAAACACCATATATTTT
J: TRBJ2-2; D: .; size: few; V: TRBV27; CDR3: CASSLLGQGILAGDRTGELFF; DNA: TGTGCCAGCAGTTTATTGGGACAGGGTATCCTAGCGGGAGATCGGACCGGGGAGCTGTTTTTT
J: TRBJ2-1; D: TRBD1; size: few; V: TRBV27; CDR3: CASSSLTGTEQFF; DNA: TGTGCCAGCAGTTCATTGACAGGGACTGAGCAGTTCTTC
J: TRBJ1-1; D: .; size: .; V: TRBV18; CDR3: CASSPTGRGGDTEAFF; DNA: TGTGCCAGCTCACCGACAGGTCGTGGGGGGGACACTGAAGCTTTCTTT
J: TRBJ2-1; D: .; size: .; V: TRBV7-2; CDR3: CASSPRGTGMGEQFF; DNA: TGTGCCAGCAGCCCTAGAGGTACAGGGATGGGTGAGCAGTTCTTC
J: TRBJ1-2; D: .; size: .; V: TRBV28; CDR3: CASSLWSYGYTF; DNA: TGTGCCAGCAGTTTATGGAGCTATGGCTACACCTTC
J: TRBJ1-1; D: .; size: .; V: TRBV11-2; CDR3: CASSPVKVAEAFF; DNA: TGTGCCAGCAGCCCTGTGAAGGTCGCTGAAGCTTTCTTT
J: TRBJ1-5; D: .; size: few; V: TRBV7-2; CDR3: CASSLYWAAGDQPQHF; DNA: TGTGCCAGCAGCTTATACTGGGCCGCCGGCGATCAGCCCCAGCATTTT
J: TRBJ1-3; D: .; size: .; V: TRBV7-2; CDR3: CASSLRGMDGNTIYF; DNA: TGTGCCAGCAGCTTAAGGGGGATGGATGGAAACACCATATATTTT
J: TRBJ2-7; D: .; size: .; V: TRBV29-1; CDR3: CSVEDGHSYEQYF; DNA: TGCAGCGTTGAAGACGGACATTCCTACGAGCAGTACTTC
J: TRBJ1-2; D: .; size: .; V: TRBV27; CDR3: CASSWAGDLGYTF; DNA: TGTGCCAGCAGTTGGGCAGGGGATCTCGGCTACACCTTC
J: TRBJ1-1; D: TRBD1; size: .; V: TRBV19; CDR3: CARDRGRRSLNTEAFF; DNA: TGTGCCAGGGACAGGGGTCGCAGATCTTTGAACACTGAAGCTTTCTTT
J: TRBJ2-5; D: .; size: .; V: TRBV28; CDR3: CASSPGGRGQETQYF; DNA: TGTGCCAGCAGTCCCGGGGGACGGGGGCAAGAGACCCAGTACTTC
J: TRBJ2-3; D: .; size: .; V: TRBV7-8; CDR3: CASSLSGEDTQYF; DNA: TGTGCCAGCAGCTTATCGGGGGAAGATACGCAGTATTTT
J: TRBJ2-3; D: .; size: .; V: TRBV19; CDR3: CATSLSRDTQYF; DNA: TGTGCCACTTCTCTGTCTAGGGATACGCAGTATTTT
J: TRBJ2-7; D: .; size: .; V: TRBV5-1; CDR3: CASSLEPGRSYEQYF; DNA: TGCGCCAGCAGCTTGGAACCAGGGCGCTCCTACGAGCAGTACTTC
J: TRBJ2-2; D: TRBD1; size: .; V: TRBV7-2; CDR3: CASSPTPQTGRYTGELFF; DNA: TGTGCCAGCAGCCCTACGCCGCAGACAGGGCGGTACACCGGGGAGCTGTTTTTT
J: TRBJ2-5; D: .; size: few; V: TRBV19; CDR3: CASSSGDTQYF; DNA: TGTGCCAGTAGTAGCGGGGACACCCAGTACTTC
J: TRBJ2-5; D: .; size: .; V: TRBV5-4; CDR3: CASSPGTAPQETQYF; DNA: TGTGCCAGCAGCCCAGGGACGGCCCCACAAGAGACCCAGTACTTC
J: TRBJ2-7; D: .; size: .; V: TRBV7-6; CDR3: CASSLSREAGEQYF; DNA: TGTGCCAGCAGCTTATCCAGGGAGGCTGGGGAGCAGTACTTC
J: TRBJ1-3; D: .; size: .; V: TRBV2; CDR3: CASSEALETGNTIYF; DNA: TGTGCCAGCAGTGAAGCGCTAGAAACTGGAAACACCATATATTTT
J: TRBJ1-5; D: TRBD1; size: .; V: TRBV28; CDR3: CASSLTGTYSQPQHF; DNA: TGTGCCAGCAGTTTGACAGGGACCTATTCCCAGCCCCAGCATTTT
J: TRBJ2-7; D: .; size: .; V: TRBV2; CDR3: CASSETYEQYF; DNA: TGTGCCAGCAGTGAAACCTACGAGCAGTACTTC
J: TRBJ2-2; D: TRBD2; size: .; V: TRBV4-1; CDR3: CASSQDWLAGGAGELFF; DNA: TGCGCCAGCAGCCAAGATTGGCTAGCGGGGGGAGCCGGGGAGCTGTTTTTT
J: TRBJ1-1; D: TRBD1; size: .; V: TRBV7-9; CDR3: CASSLQGTGTNTEAFF; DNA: TGTGCCAGCAGCTTGCAGGGGACAGGGACTAACACTGAAGCTTTCTTT
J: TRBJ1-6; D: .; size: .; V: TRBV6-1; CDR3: CASSGGLEASSYNSPLHF; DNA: TGTGCCAGCAGTGGGGGTCTCGAGGCGAGCTCCTATAATTCACCCCTCCACTTT
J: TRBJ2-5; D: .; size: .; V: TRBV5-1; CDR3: CASSLATESETQYF; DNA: TGCGCCAGCAGCTTGGCCACAGAATCCGAGACCCAGTACTTC
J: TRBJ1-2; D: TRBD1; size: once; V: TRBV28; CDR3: CASRRDRAGGYTF; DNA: TGTGCCAGCAGACGCGACAGGGCTGGTGGCTACACCTTC
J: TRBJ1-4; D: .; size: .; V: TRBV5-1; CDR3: CANREEEKLFF; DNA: TGCGCCAACCGAGAAGAGGAAAAACTGTTTTTT
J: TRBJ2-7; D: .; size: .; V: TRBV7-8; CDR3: CASSLAQGLGSKYEQYF; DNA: TGTGCCAGCAGCTTAGCGCAAGGACTCGGGAGTAAGTACGAGCAGTACTTC
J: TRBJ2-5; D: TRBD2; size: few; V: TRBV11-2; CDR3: CASSSTSGDKETQYF; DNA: TGTGCCAGCAGCTCGACTAGCGGGGATAAAGAGACCCAGTACTTC
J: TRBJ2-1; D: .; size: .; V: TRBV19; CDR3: CASSMDIYNEQFF; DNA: TGTGCCAGTAGTATGGACATTTACAATGAGCAGTTCTTC
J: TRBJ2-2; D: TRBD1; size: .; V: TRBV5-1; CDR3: CASSKTGTNTGELFF; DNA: TGCGCCAGCAGCAAGACAGGGACGAACACCGGGGAGCTGTTTTTT
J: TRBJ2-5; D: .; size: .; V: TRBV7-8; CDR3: CASSSQGQETQYF; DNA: TGTGCCAGCAGCTCACAGGGACAAGAGACCCAGTACTTC
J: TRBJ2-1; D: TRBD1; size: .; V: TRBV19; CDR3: CASSIDRGGQGYNEQFF; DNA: TGTGCCAGTAGTATTGACAGGGGGGGACAGGGGTACAATGAGCAGTTCTTC
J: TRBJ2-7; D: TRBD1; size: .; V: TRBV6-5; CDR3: CATMTWTGDEQYF; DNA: TGTGCCACCATGACATGGACAGGGGACGAGCAGTACTTC
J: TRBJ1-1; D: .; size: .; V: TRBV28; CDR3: CASRPRELLGTEAFF; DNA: TGTGCCAGCAGACCCCGCGAACTATTGGGGACTGAAGCTTTCTTT
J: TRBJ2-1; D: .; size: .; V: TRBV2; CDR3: CASNLQGGGTYNEQFF; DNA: TGTGCCAGCAATCTTCAAGGGGGGGGCACCTACAATGAGCAGTTCTTC
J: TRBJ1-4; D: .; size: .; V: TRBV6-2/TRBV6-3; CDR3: CASSPGTSTHEKLFF; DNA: TGTGCCAGCAGCCCCGGGACATCGACCCATGAAAAACTGTTTTTT
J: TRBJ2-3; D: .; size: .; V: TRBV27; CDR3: CASSLGWGDRRYF; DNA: TGTGCCAGCAGTTTAGGATGGGGGGACCGCAGGTATTTT
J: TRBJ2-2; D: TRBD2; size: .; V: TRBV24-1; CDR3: CATSDLPRTSGSLGGELFF; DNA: TGTGCCACCAGTGATTTGCCTCGGACTAGCGGGAGCCTAGGCGGGGAGCTGTTTTTT
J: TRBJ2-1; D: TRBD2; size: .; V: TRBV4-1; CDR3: CASSQGPRGGPNEQFF; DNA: TGCGCCAGCAGCCAAGGGCCGCGGGGGGGCCCCAATGAGCAGTTCTTC
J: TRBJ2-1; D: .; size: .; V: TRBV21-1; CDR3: CASSKPWTGDNYNEQFF; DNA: TGTGCCAGCAGCAAGCCCTGGACAGGGGACAACTACAATGAGCAGTTCTTC
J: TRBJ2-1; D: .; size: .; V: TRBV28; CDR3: CASRGGEYSYNEQFF; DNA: TGTGCCAGCAGGGGTGGGGAATACTCCTACAATGAGCAGTTCTTC
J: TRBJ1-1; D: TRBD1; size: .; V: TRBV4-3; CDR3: CASSQDRGQTNTEAFF; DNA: TGCGCCAGCAGCCAAGATAGGGGACAGACGAACACTGAAGCTTTCTTT
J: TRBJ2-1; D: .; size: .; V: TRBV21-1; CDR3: CASSKGTSGNPGDEQFF; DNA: TGTGCCAGCAGCAAAGGGACTAGCGGAAACCCCGGGGATGAGCAGTTCTTC
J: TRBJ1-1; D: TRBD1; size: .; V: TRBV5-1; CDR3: CASSLRTGTTEAFF; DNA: TGCGCCAGCAGCTTAAGGACAGGGACCACTGAAGCTTTCTTT
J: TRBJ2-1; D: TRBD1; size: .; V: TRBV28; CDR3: CASSLEWKQGEFF; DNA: TGTGCCAGCAGTTTAGAGTGGAAACAGGGGGAATTCTTC
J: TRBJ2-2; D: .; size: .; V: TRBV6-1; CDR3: CASSEKGGELFF; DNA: TGTGCCAGCAGTGAAAAGGGCGGGGAGCTGTTTTTT
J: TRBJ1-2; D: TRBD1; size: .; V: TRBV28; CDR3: CASSLEGALGYTF; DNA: TGTGCCAGCAGTTTAGAGGGGGCGCTTGGCTACACCTTC
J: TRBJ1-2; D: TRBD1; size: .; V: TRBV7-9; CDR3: CASSLTGQASRYTF; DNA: TGTGCCAGCAGCTTAACCGGACAGGCTTCGCGCTACACCTTC
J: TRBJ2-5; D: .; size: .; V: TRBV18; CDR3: CASSPPRSGQETQYF; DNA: TGTGCCAGCTCACCACCGCGGTCGGGACAAGAGACCCAGTACTTC
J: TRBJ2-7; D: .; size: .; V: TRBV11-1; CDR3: CASSSGDTIYEQYF; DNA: TGTGCCAGCAGCTCCGGGGACACCATCTACGAGCAGTACTTC
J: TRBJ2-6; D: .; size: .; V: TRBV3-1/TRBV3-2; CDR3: CASSQGSRAVGANVLTF; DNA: TGTGCCAGCAGCCAAGGATCCCGGGCGGTCGGGGCCAACGTCCTGACTTTC
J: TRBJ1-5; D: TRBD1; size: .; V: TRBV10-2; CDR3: CASRDRVNQPQHF; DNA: TGCGCCAGCAGGGACAGGGTTAATCAGCCCCAGCATTTT
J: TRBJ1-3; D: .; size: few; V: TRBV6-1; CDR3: CASSMGSSGNTIYF; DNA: TGTGCCAGCAGTATGGGGAGCTCTGGAAACACCATATATTTT
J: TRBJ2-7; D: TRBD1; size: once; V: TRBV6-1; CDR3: CASSEARDRYDISSYEQYF; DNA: TGTGCCAGCAGTGAAGCTCGGGACAGGTATGATATAAGCTCCTACGAGCAGTACTTC
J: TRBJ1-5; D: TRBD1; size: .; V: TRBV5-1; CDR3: CASSTGTGDSNQPQHF; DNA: TGCGCCAGCAGCACCGGGACAGGGGATAGCAATCAGCCCCAGCATTTT